The 23 T cell receptor beta chains given below trace back to one sample, sequenced in a study of shared T cell receptors in the human thymus. Profiling relied on immunoSEQ multiplex PCR, and the TCRdb table lists in-frame clones only, not all of them. The sample consists of roughly 410,000 clones, roughly 94% of them appearing once. Sequenced: thymocytes. These receptors all stem from a human donor.

The chain has TRBV5-1 and TRBJ2-2; no clear D gene. Germline V gene sequence: CDR1 SGHRS, CDR2 YFSETQ. This CDR3 region has 12 residues. Trimming took off 0 bases at V and 13 bases at J, with 10 bases between the two ends. The CDR3 sequence: CASSLDVKGLFF. The CDR3 DNA sequence: TGCGCCAGCAGCTTGGACGTAAAAGGGCTGTTTTTT.

This sequence joins TRBV7-9 and TRBJ2-3; D is unresolved. The V end was cut by 5 bases, the J end by 1 base, with 13 bases between. Germline lookup yields CDR1 SEHNR and CDR2 FQNEAQ (reference sequence). This CDR3 is built from 15 residues. The CDR3 nucleotides read TGTGCCAGCAGCGCTAAGATGCCAGGCACAGATACGCAGTATTTT. It codes for CASSAKMPGTDTQYF.

The J gene is TRBJ2-4, the V gene TRBV28; 9 nucleotides match TRBD2. The germline gives CDR1 MDHEN, CDR2 SYDVKM. The ends lost 5 bases at V and 8 bases at J; junction bases unmatched: 10. The CDR3 totals 15 residues. The CDR3 region is CASSPSPGTSHIQYF. Here the CDR3 DNA reads TGTGCCAGCAGTCCCTCGCCCGGGACTAGCCACATTCAGTACTTC.

This chain connects TRBV6-4 to TRBJ1-2; D remains ambiguous. Trimming shortened V by 3 bases and J by 9 bases, and 14 bases separated the two germline ends. CDR1 and CDR2 from the germline V gene are MRHNA and SNTAGT. This CDR3 has 13 amino acids. CDR3 DNA sequence: TGTGCCAGCAGTGAAGGGATGGCCTCACGCTACACCTTC. The encoded protein is CASSEGMASRYTF.

The V and J genes are TRBV6-1 and TRBJ2-3; D may correspond to TRBD1 or TRBD2 (5 bases each). CDR1 and CDR2 (germline): MNHNS, SASEGT. The V gene lost 3 bases and the J gene lost 3 bases, with 16 bases spanning the gap. The CDR3 contains 16 residues. In DNA, the CDR3 is TGTGCCAGCAGTGACCCCGGGGCCTCCAATACAGATACGCAGTATTTT. The encoded protein is CASSDPGASNTDTQYF.

The rearrangement joins TRBV5-1 to TRBJ1-1; D perhaps matches TRBD1 (5 bases). The CDR3 has 16 amino acids. Deletions cut 0 bases from V and 5 bases from J, with 17 bases between. Per germline, CDR1 SGHRS and CDR2 YFSETQ. The DNA for the CDR3 is TGCGCCAGCAGCTTGGCCGACTTCGGGGCGCGGACTGAAGCTTTCTTT. Protein: CASSLADFGARTEAFF.

The chain joins TRBV6-1 to TRBJ2-2; 7 bases are a match to TRBD2. Germline trimming cut 4 bases from V and 5 bases from J; bases unmatched to any gene: 10. The CDR3 totals 16 residues. The germline V gene encodes CDR1 MNHNS and CDR2 SASEGT. The CDR3 sequence is CASSGRLDGRTGELFF. In nucleotides, the CDR3 is TGTGCCAGCAGTGGAAGGTTGGACGGGAGGACCGGGGAGCTGTTTTTT.

The J gene is TRBJ1-1, the V gene TRBV28, with 7 bases lining up with TRBD1. Germline values: CDR1 MDHEN, CDR2 SYDVKM. The CDR3 length is 15 residues. The V gene end was trimmed by 1 base and the J gene end by 4 bases; junction bases not matched to a gene: 6. The CDR3 loop reads CASSLSRGRVTEAFF. Here the CDR3 DNA reads TGTGCCAGCAGTTTATCGAGGGGGCGGGTCACTGAAGCTTTCTTT.

This clone showed up just once. The chain links TRBV28 to TRBJ2-2, with D perhaps matching TRBD1 (6 bases). In germline, CDR1 is MDHEN, CDR2 SYDVKM. CDR3 size: 16 residues. Trimming stripped 1 base from V and 6 bases from J, with 15 bases between. The DNA for the CDR3 is TGTGCCAGCAGTTTATCCACTCAGAACAGGGCCGGGGAGCTGTTTTTT. Translated: CASSLSTQNRAGELFF. Combining the CDR3 with reference TRBV28 and TRBJ2-2 gives the whole variable domain DVKVTQSSRYLVKRTGEKVFLECVQDMDHENMFWYRQDPGLGLRLIYFSYDVKMKEKGDIPEGYSVSREKKERFSLILESASTNQTSMYLCASSLSTQNRAGELFFGEGSRLTVL.

The genes are TRBV19 and TRBJ1-5; 8 bases are a match to TRBD1. Trimming cost V 4 bases and J 0 bases; bases outside gene matches: 11. This CDR3 is 18 amino acids long. Per germline, CDR1 LNHDA and CDR2 SQIVND (reference sequence). Here the CDR3 reads CASSTGQGIHNSNQPQHF. The CDR3 region has the DNA TGTGCCAGTAGTACCGGACAGGGAATACATAATAGCAATCAGCCCCAGCATTTT.

J is TRBJ1-5 and V is TRBV6-6; 8 bases are shared with TRBD1. This CDR3 contains 15 residues. Germline V gene sequence: CDR1 MNHNY, CDR2 SVGAGI (reference sequence). Trimming took 5 bases from V and 3 from J; bases not matched to a gene: 6. Here the CDR3 DNA reads TGTGCCAGCAGTGACGGACAGGGACTCAATCAGCCCCAGCATTTT. This encodes CASSDGQGLNQPQHF.

The CDR3 DNA reads as TGCGCCAGCAGCCATGGGACAGGCCGCTCTGGAAACACCATATATTTT. Encoded protein: CASSHGTGRSGNTIYF. This rearrangement joins TRBV4-3 to TRBJ1-3, with 8 bases that match TRBD1. V was pared by 3 bases and J by 0 bases, with 4 bases of the junction left unmatched. Germline assignment: CDR1 LGHNA and CDR2 YSLEER. CDR3 length equals 16 residues.

The rearrangement uses TRBV27 and TRBJ2-3; D unresolved. The V gene's germline CDR1 is MNHEY and CDR2 SMNVEV (reference sequence). V lost 2 bases and J lost 3, with 6 bases in between. The CDR3 is 13 amino acids. The CDR3 DNA reads as TGTGCCAGCAGTTTAAGGAAGACAGATACGCAGTATTTT. It specifies CASSLRKTDTQYF.

To note about this clone: The sample carries other DNA sequences with the same CDR3. The chain joins TRBV27 to TRBJ2-1, with D unclear. Trimming removed 6 bases from V and 6 bases from J, with 3 bases in between. From germline, CDR1 is MNHEY and CDR2 SMNVEV (reference sequence). This CDR3 has 10 residues. CDR3 region: CASRGNEQFF. The CDR3 nucleotides are TGTGCCAGCAGGGGCAATGAGCAGTTCTTC.

The CDR3 region has the DNA TGTGCCAGCAGTGCCGATTTAGTACCGGGACCGATTCCGAACATGAACACTGAAGCTTTCTTT. Translating it yields CASSADLVPGPIPNMNTEAFF. This chain connects TRBV28 to TRBJ1-1; TRBD1 is a possible D gene (5 bases). Trimming cost V 5 bases and J 0 bases, with 31 bases left between them. Germline V gives CDR1 MDHEN, CDR2 SYDVKM. The CDR3 runs to 21 residues.

This chain uses TRBV4-1 with TRBJ1-2; D remains unclear. Trimming shortened V by 0 bases and J by 8 bases, and 10 bases separated the two germline ends. The CDR3 is 13 amino acids. CDR1 is MGHRA, CDR2 YSYEKL, per germline. CDR3 nucleotides: TGCGCCAGCAGCCAAGATGTGGTCAGGGGCTACACCTTC. This gives the protein CASSQDVVRGYTF.

The rearrangement links TRBV19 to TRBJ2-1, with D unresolved. This CDR3 region has 13 residues. The germline V gene has CDR1 LNHDA and CDR2 SQIVND (reference sequence). The ends were cut back, 6 bases at V and 6 bases at J, with 12 bases in the middle. CDR3 coding DNA: TGTGCCAGTAGGACAACCACTACCAATGAGCAGTTCTTC. It specifies CASRTTTTNEQFF.

The chain uses TRBV10-1 and TRBJ2-1, with a tentative D call TRBD2 (5 bases). V was trimmed by 2 bases and J by 0 bases, leaving 14 bases between them. The CDR3 loop spans 17 amino acids. Germline loops: CDR1 WNHNN, CDR2 SYGVQD (reference sequence). The CDR3 nucleotides are TGCGCCAGCAGTGAGAGGTATAGCGCGAGCTCCTACAATGAGCAGTTCTTC. Translated, it gives CASSERYSASSYNEQFF.

V gene TRBV11-2 combines with J gene TRBJ2-7; D is perhaps TRBD1 (5 bases). Trimming shortened V by 1 base and J by 4 bases, and 8 bases separated the two germline ends. CDR1 SGHAT and CDR2 FQNNGV come from the germline V gene. The CDR3 has 13 amino acids. CDR3 residues: CASSLVGRYEQYF. DNA of the CDR3: TGTGCCAGCAGCTTAGTGGGGCGATACGAGCAGTACTTC.

This sequence joins TRBV18 and TRBJ1-2; no clear D. This CDR3 is built from 14 residues. Germline CDR1 KGHSH, CDR2 LQKENI. V lost 2 bases to trimming and J lost 10 bases, with 17 bases between them. DNA of the CDR3: TGTGCCAGCTCACCATGGAGGCAGCCCTCTTTCTACACCTTC. Its protein product is CASSPWRQPSFYTF.

The chain has TRBV14 and TRBJ1-4; unclear D gene. From germline, CDR1 is SGHDN and CDR2 FVKESK. There are 15 residues in the CDR3. Trimming cost V 0 bases and J 2 bases, with 7 bases left between them. The CDR3 region has the DNA TGTGCCAGCAGCCAAGAAGGAAGGACTAATGAAAAACTGTTTTTT. It is translated as CASSQEGRTNEKLFF.

As DNA, the CDR3 is TGTGCCAGCAGCCCACGGACTAGCGGGCACGTTACCCAGTACTTC. It translates to CASSPRTSGHVTQYF. This chain uses TRBV7-2 with TRBJ2-5; 11 bases fit TRBD2. CDR1 is SGHTA and CDR2 is FQGNSA in the germline V gene. J gave up 8 bases and V 5 bases, and 10 bases lay outside the gene matches. The CDR3 loop spans 15 amino acids.

V is TRBV7-9 and J is TRBJ1-2, with TRBD1 identical over 7 bases. In germline, CDR1 is SEHNR, CDR2 FQNEAQ (reference sequence). The V gene end was trimmed by 7 bases and the J gene end by 4 bases; junction bases not matched to a gene: 18. The CDR3 consists of 17 residues. CDR3 sequence reads: CASTTLVGGGAGYGYTF. CDR3 nucleotide sequence: TGTGCCAGCACTACGTTGGTGGGAGGGGGCGCCGGCTATGGCTACACCTTC.